This T cell receptor (beta chain) came from a study of blood T cell repertoires in COVID-19. Across the study: COVID-19 samples collected from the United States, Italy and Spain covered acute and convalescent phases. PBMCs, B-cell-depleted T cells, or T cells provided the cDNA or gDNA that made up the material.

Authors' analysis steps: Estimation of nucleated cell counts was performed using reference gene primer amplification. The repertoire was sequenced with immunoSEQ multiplex PCR; TCRdb's copy has only in-frame clones and lacks some. V, J and clone size were drawn from that table, and D and trimming were deduced from the DNA. The sample has about 190,000 clones; over 80% are singletons. J lost 2 bases, V lost 5 bases, and 6 bases had no gene match. This CDR3 has 15 amino acids. CDR1 is SGHRS and CDR2 is YFSETQ in the germline V gene. The source is a woman aged 40 to 55 with acute or convalescent COVID-19. Sequences were obtained from peripheral blood. The chain uses TRBV5-1 and TRBJ2-7, with 11 bases identical to TRBD2. The CDR3 reads CASRYGTSGTYEQYF. As DNA, the CDR3 is TGCGCCAGCAGATATGGGACTAGCGGAACCTACGAGCAGTACTTC.